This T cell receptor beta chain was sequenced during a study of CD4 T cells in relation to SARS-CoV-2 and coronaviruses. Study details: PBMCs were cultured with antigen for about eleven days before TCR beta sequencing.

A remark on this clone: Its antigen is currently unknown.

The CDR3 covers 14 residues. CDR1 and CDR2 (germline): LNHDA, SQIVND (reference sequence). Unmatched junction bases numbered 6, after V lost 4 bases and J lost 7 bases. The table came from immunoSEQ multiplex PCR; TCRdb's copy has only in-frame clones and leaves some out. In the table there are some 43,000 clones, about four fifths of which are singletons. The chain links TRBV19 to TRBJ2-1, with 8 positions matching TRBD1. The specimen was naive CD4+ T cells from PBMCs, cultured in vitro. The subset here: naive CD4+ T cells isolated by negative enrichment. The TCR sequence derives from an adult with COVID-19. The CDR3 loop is CASSKQGGLNEQFF. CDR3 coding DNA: TGTGCCAGTAGTAAACAGGGGGGATTAAATGAGCAGTTCTTC.